Below, 20 T cell receptor beta chains from the same sample are listed, as sequenced in a study of cytomegalovirus exposure and HLA in healthy donors. It was with 60 Vbeta and 13 Jbeta primers that the PCR ran. Clones were read by immunoSEQ multiplex PCR, and TCRdb kept only the in-frame ones, dropping some. The sample carries 80,000 to 90,000 clones, approximately 79% recorded once. Sequenced material: PBMCs. These receptors came from a young man in good health and CMV-seronegative.

V gene TRBV5-1 combines with J gene TRBJ1-3, with D possibly being TRBD1 (5 bases). The CDR3 runs 14 residues. The V end lost 6 bases, the J end lost 0 bases, and 10 bases lay between the germline ends. Germline assignment: CDR1 SGHRS and CDR2 YFSETQ. The CDR3 loop reads CASTEGVSGNTIYF. The CDR3 DNA reads TGCGCCAGCACGGAAGGGGTCTCTGGAAACACCATATATTTT.

CDR3 region: CASSLSLKATGELFF. The CDR3, as DNA: TGCGCCAGCAGCTTGTCACTAAAGGCCACCGGGGAGCTGTTTTTT. The chain combines TRBV5-1 with TRBJ2-2; D unclear. The CDR3 loop spans 15 amino acids. V lost 1 base and J lost 4, with 11 bases in between. The V gene's germline CDR1 is SGHRS and CDR2 YFSETQ.

The chain joins TRBV4-3 to TRBJ2-4; the match to TRBD2 covers 12 bases. CDR3 length equals 17 residues. CDR1 is LGHNA, CDR2 YSLEER, per germline. The junction had 2 bases not matched to a gene; V was cut back by 0 bases and J by 2 bases. The CDR3 nucleotides are TGCGCCAGCAGCCAAGATACTAGCGGGGGGACCAAAAACATTCAGTACTTC. The encoded protein is CASSQDTSGGTKNIQYF.

The chain couples TRBV27 to TRBJ1-5, with TRBD1 as a possible D gene (5 bases). The V end was cut by 6 bases, the J end by 0 bases, with 12 bases between. Germline V gene data show CDR1 as MNHEY and CDR2 as SMNVEV (reference sequence). This CDR3 spans 15 amino acids. The CDR3 loop is CASSWTRPSNQPQHF. CDR3 nucleotide sequence: TGTGCCAGCAGCTGGACAAGACCTAGCAATCAGCCCCAGCATTTT.

The chain links TRBV10-3 to TRBJ1-1; 8 positions match TRBD1. V gave up 10 bases and J gave up 0 bases; unmatched junction bases: 4. Germline CDR1 reads ENHRY; CDR2 reads SYGVKD. This CDR3 is 13 amino acids long. The chain's CDR3 is CATKTGVNTEAFF. The CDR3, as DNA: TGTGCCACCAAGACAGGGGTGAACACTGAAGCTTTCTTT.

The chain carries TRBV7-8 and TRBJ1-6; D unresolved. This CDR3 is built from 14 residues. V was cut by 4 bases and J by 2 bases, with 6 bases left in between. CDR1 and CDR2 (germline): SGHVS, FQNEAQ. Written as DNA, the CDR3 is TGTGCCAGCAGCTCTTTCCCCTATAATTCACCCCTCCACTTT. This codes for CASSSFPYNSPLHF.

This clone appeared a few times. This chain links TRBV6-5 with TRBJ1-5; D remains unclear. The V gene's germline CDR1 is MNHEY and CDR2 SVGAGI. This CDR3 is built from 15 residues. Trimming shortened V by 4 bases and J by 2 bases, and 12 bases separated the two germline ends. The CDR3 nucleotides are TGTGCCAGCAGTTCGCAGGTAGGCGGCAATCAGCCCCAGCATTTT. It yields the protein CASSSQVGGNQPQHF.

V and J are TRBV19 and TRBJ2-5; D is perhaps TRBD1 (5 bases). This CDR3 is 14 amino acids long. Germline CDR1 and CDR2: LNHDA and SQIVND (reference sequence). With 3 bases removed from V and 2 bases from J, the gap between germline ends came to 10 bases. This chain's CDR3 is CASSIQQAQETQYF. The CDR3 DNA sequence: TGTGCCAGTAGTATTCAACAGGCTCAAGAGACCCAGTACTTC.

The gene calls are TRBV5-1 and TRBJ1-4; D possibly corresponds to TRBD1 (6 bases). Trimming removed 2 bases at V and 0 bases at J, with 11 bases between. Germline V gives CDR1 SGHRS, CDR2 YFSETQ. The CDR3 is 16 residues long. The CDR3 region is CASSLGQIATNEKLFF. The DNA of the CDR3 is TGCGCCAGCAGCTTAGGACAGATTGCAACTAATGAAAAACTGTTTTTT.

The J gene is TRBJ1-1, the V gene TRBV18; 12 bases fit TRBD1. V shed 6 bases and J 6 bases; nucleotides not matched to a gene: 5. Germline assignment: CDR1 KGHSH and CDR2 LQKENI. The CDR3 length is 14 residues. CDR3 sequence (DNA): TGTGCCAGCTCCCGGGGACAGGGGGCCGCTGAAGCTTTCTTT. This translates into CASSRGQGAAEAFF. Supplemented by reference TRBV18 and TRBJ1-1, the full variable domain reads NAGVMQNPRHLVRRRGQEARLRCSPMKGHSHVYWYRQLPEEGLKFMVYLQKENIIDESGMPKERFSAEFPKEGPSILRIQQVVRGDSAAYFCASSRGQGAAEAFFGQGTRLTVV.

This chain joins TRBV4-1 and TRBJ2-3; no clear D gene. This CDR3 has 16 residues. Trimming removed 10 bases at V and 1 base at J, with 21 bases between. Germline V gene lookup returns CDR1 MGHRA and CDR2 YSYEKL. CDR3 region: CATSTEFSLGTDTQYF. The CDR3 coding sequence is TGCGCCACCTCGACGGAGTTTTCGTTGGGCACAGATACGCAGTATTTT.

The sample holds a few counts of this clone. CDR3 nucleotide sequence: TGTGCCAGCAGTTACTCTTTGGACAGGGCCTACAATGAGCAGTTCTTC. Translation gives CASSYSLDRAYNEQFF. The rearrangement links TRBV6-5 to TRBJ2-1; 8 bases match TRBD1. The V and J ends lost 0 bases and 2 bases, in that order; junction bases with no gene match: 3. In germline, CDR1 is MNHEY, CDR2 SVGAGI. CDR3 length equals 16 residues.

J is TRBJ2-2 and V is TRBV14; the D gene is possibly TRBD2 (5 bases). Germline CDR1 and CDR2: SGHDN and FVKESK. This CDR3 comprises 13 residues. Trimming stripped 2 bases from V and 5 bases from J, with 6 bases between. CDR3 region: CASSQRGTGELFF. The CDR3 DNA is TGTGCCAGCAGCCAACGAGGGACCGGGGAGCTGTTTTTT.

The chain carries TRBV19 and TRBJ1-1, with TRBD1 identical over 7 bases. J gave up 4 bases and V 8 bases, and 13 bases lay outside the gene matches. This CDR3 region has 15 residues. CDR1 is LNHDA and CDR2 is SQIVND in the germline V gene (reference sequence). In nucleotides, the CDR3 is TGTGCCAGTGTAGACTCCGACAGGGTGGGCACTGAAGCTTTCTTT. Protein product: CASVDSDRVGTEAFF.

The rearrangement uses TRBV6-1 and TRBJ1-3, with D perhaps TRBD1 (6 bases). Germline CDR1 and CDR2: MNHNS and SASEGT. V was clipped by 4 bases and J by 3 bases, with 19 bases between them. CDR3 length: 17 amino acids. The CDR3 sequence is CASSVDVLAGVGNTIYF. As DNA, the CDR3 is TGTGCCAGCAGTGTCGATGTGTTAGCAGGGGTTGGAAACACCATATATTTT.

This clone was observed once. The V and J genes are TRBV7-2 and TRBJ2-1; TRBD2 might be the D (6 bases). This CDR3 is built from 15 residues. V was trimmed by 3 bases and J by 7 bases, leaving 16 bases between them. Germline lookup yields CDR1 SGHTA and CDR2 FQGNSA. In DNA, the CDR3 is TGTGCCAGCAGCTTCCCACTAGCAATTAGGAATGAGCAGTTCTTC. As protein: CASSFPLAIRNEQFF.

This chain uses TRBV9 with TRBJ2-5; possible D gene TRBD1, 6 bases. V lost 4 bases and J 0 bases, leaving 16 bases between the germline ends. This CDR3 region has 16 residues. The germline gives CDR1 SGDLS, CDR2 YYNGEE. The CDR3 DNA is TGTGCCAGCAGCCCGCGAGGTACAGGGAACCAAGAGACCCAGTACTTC. Protein sequence: CASSPRGTGNQETQYF. Full variable domain (missing parts from reference TRBV9 and TRBJ2-5): DSGVTQTPKHLITATGQRVTLRCSPRSGDLSVYWYQQSLDQGLQFLIQYYNGEERAKGNILERFSAQQFPDLHSELNLSSLELGDSALYFCASSPRGTGNQETQYFGPGTRLLVL.

The chain combines TRBV9 with TRBJ2-3; 11 bases map to TRBD2. Germline V gene data show CDR1 as SGDLS and CDR2 as YYNGEE. V lost 4 bases, J lost 6 bases, and 7 bases stayed unmatched. The CDR3 has 15 residues. The CDR3 region has the DNA TGTGCCAGCAGCACCCTTCGGACTAGCGGGGATACGCAGTATTTT. Amino acids: CASSTLRTSGDTQYF.

The chain links TRBV28 to TRBJ1-1; tentative D call: TRBD1 (5 bases). This CDR3 contains 14 residues. Germline values: CDR1 MDHEN, CDR2 SYDVKM. V was pared by 7 bases and J by 6 bases, with 18 bases between. This chain's CDR3 is CASNTPPGSAEAFF. DNA of the CDR3: TGTGCCAGCAACACCCCTCCAGGGTCGGCTGAAGCTTTCTTT.

Here the CDR3 DNA reads TGCAGCGTGTCCGACAGGGATTCTGGAAACACCATATATTTT. Its protein product is CSVSDRDSGNTIYF. This chain joins TRBV29-1 and TRBJ1-3, with 7 bases matching TRBD1. Trimming took 6 bases from V and 1 from J; bases not matched to a gene: 6. The germline gives CDR1 SQVTM, CDR2 ANQGSEA. CDR3 length equals 14 residues.